The present T cell receptor beta chain was sequenced within a study of Graves' ophthalmopathy and Graves' hyperthyroidism. Transcripts of RNA were the source for amplifying TCR beta CDR3 regions. HTBI primers were employed in first-round RT-PCR, then a second-round multiplex PCR followed. A single record per CDR3 protein comes from TCRdb applying MiXCR to the multiplex PCR reads. Of around 1,000,000 distinct CDR3 sequences listed, about 35% are singletons. Participants with hyperthyroidism, aged 18 to 65, were newly diagnosed with under 2 months' duration. No donor had other autoimmune disease, uncontrolled infection, pregnancy or lactation. This clonotype was counted many times. No antigen is known for it. Whole-study results and caveats: At 70.59% sensitivity and approximately 72% specificity, the model predicted progression of the ophthalmopathy.

The CDR3 length is 12 residues. Germline V gene lookup returns CDR1 SQVTM and CDR2 ANQGSEA. Trimming shortened V by 7 bases and J by 1 base, and 10 bases separated the two germline ends. V gene TRBV29-1 combines with J gene TRBJ1-1; D gene unclear. The specimen sequenced was peripheral blood or thyroid tissue (not recorded which). This sequence originates from an adult man with Graves' hyperthyroidism. CDR3 in amino acids: CSAPAGNTEAFF. The CDR3 bases are TGCAGCGCCCCTGCGGGGAACACTGAAGCTTTCTTT.